This T cell receptor (beta chain) was profiled in a study of regulatory T cells in long-lasting Graves disease. V was shortened by 1 base and J by 5 bases, with 7 bases between the two germline ends. This CDR3 is 13 amino acids long. This clonotype was seen at least ten times. As for time point: newly diagnosed GD, antithyroid drugs for less than 3 months. Extracted RNA from PBMCs served as the source of the TCR library. Arm-PCR of CDR3 regions and iRepertoire HTBI primers were used to build TCR beta libraries. MiXCR, run by TCRdb on the multiplex PCR reads, gives a single entry per CDR3 protein. This sample yields 380,000 or so distinct CDR3 sequences, of which 15% to 20% are seen a single time; around 21% belongs to the top ten. Another study also made use of these data, one on T cells in Graves' hyperthyroidism and ophthalmopathy.

Material: peripheral blood mononuclear cells (PBMCs), obtained at new diagnosis, from a patient treated with antithyroid drugs. This receptor was taken from a woman younger than 35 with Graves disease. V and J are TRBV12-3 or TRBV12-4 and TRBJ2-3; D unresolved. CDR3 region: CASSLEGLDTQYF. Written as DNA, the CDR3 is TGTGCCAGCAGTTTAGAAGGCTTAGATACGCAGTATTTT.